This is a list of T cell receptor beta chains from one sample in a study of regulatory T cells in long-lasting Graves disease. One entry per CDR3 protein results from TCRdb running MiXCR on the multiplex PCR reads. Among 300,000 to 400,000 distinct CDR3 sequences listed, 15% to 20% were seen once. The material sequenced was peripheral blood mononuclear cells (PBMCs), taken at new diagnosis, from a patient treated with antithyroid drugs. Source of these receptors: a female donor with Graves disease. Both conserved end residues are part of each CDR3. D genes are given only for firm matches.

CDR3,J,V,D
CASSPSKIHATGELFF,TRBJ2-2,TRBV9,NA
CAWIAGAGNEQFF,NA,TRBV30,TRBD2
CASSPPGTGELFF,TRBJ2-2,TRBV7-8,NA
CASSSRQGYNEQFF,TRBJ2-1,TRBV7-3,TRBD1
CASSFTGRTNEKLFF,TRBJ1-4,TRBV7-3,NA
CASSQDLGRGVGFAEQFF,TRBJ2-1,TRBV4-2,NA
CASSYGNKYEQYF,TRBJ2-7,TRBV12-3/TRBV12-4,NA
CASTPYQQETQYF,TRBJ2-5,TRBV5-1,NA
CAWTEYNSPLHF,TRBJ1-6,TRBV30,NA
CSASNYRGNTEAFF,TRBJ1-1,TRBV20-1,NA
CASSWGGGSVEQYF,TRBJ2-7,TRBV28,TRBD2
CACQIAGFYEQYF,TRBJ2-7,TRBV30,TRBD2
CATRSEQYF,TRBJ2-7,TRBV2,NA
CAIRSTGGPYNEQFF,TRBJ2-1,TRBV10-3,TRBD1
CASGPPEGGTGEKLFF,TRBJ1-4,TRBV12-5,NA
CASSEPPRAFTGELFF,TRBJ2-2,TRBV6-1,NA
CASSWTSGYEQYF,TRBJ2-7,TRBV27,TRBD2
CASSPGTSGSEQYF,TRBJ2-7,TRBV5-1,TRBD2
CASSISGVGEGWGEQFF,TRBJ2-1,TRBV19,TRBD2
CASSWTDAYEQYF,TRBJ2-7,TRBV2,NA
CASSFGSAAFGELFF,TRBJ2-2,TRBV5-1,NA
CASAPRGFRGYTF,TRBJ1-2,TRBV10-2,NA
CASSLRTDYGYTF,TRBJ1-2,TRBV18,NA
CASSLPGGINYEQYF,TRBJ2-7,TRBV9,TRBD2
CATSRDIHQREFF,TRBJ2-1,TRBV15,NA
CASSPGFNEQFF,TRBJ2-1,TRBV11-3,NA
CASSHPVGSVYGYTF,TRBJ1-2,TRBV4-1,NA
CASSWNRDGDSPLHF,TRBJ1-6,TRBV5-1,NA
CASSTNTGFNYNEQFF,TRBJ2-1,TRBV27,NA
CASSQQGPDENEQFF,TRBJ2-1,TRBV3-1,NA
CASRAQRGRNSNEQFF,TRBJ2-1,TRBV5-1,TRBD2
CASSLAPSGRDEQYF,TRBJ2-7,TRBV7-8,TRBD2
CATTLGGSGTDTQYF,TRBJ2-3,TRBV10-3,TRBD2
CASSMQTGPSYGYTF,TRBJ1-2,TRBV5-1,TRBD1
CASSRGGAGGNEQFF,TRBJ2-1,TRBV28,NA
CASRREKEKLFF,TRBJ1-4,TRBV6-1,NA
CASSLEGQVLSSYEQYF,TRBJ2-7,TRBV7-8,NA
CASSQEGRGWNEQFF,TRBJ2-1,TRBV14,NA
CASSMNRRAYNEQFF,TRBJ2-1,TRBV19,NA
CASLGEGISEQYF,TRBJ2-7,TRBV25-1,TRBD2
CASSFLAGISTDTQYF,TRBJ2-3,TRBV7-9,TRBD2
CASSLTGGANTEAFF,TRBJ1-1,TRBV4-1,TRBD1
CASGPRGGNQPQHF,TRBJ1-5,TRBV5-1,NA
CAWRGTEAFF,TRBJ1-1,TRBV30,NA
CASSHLREAKFF,TRBJ2-1,TRBV27,TRBD2
CASSRPPGTQETQYF,TRBJ2-5,TRBV12-3/TRBV12-4,NA
CASSLTGPNEKLFF,TRBJ1-4,TRBV5-1,NA
CSAGFSTNEKLFF,TRBJ1-4,TRBV29-1,NA
CAWSASYSYEQYF,TRBJ2-7,TRBV30,NA
CASSGQGPHYEQYF,TRBJ2-7,TRBV12-3/TRBV12-4,NA
CSVEDPSHPPGELFF,TRBJ2-2,TRBV29-1,NA
CASSLQGGEQYF,TRBJ2-7,TRBV7-9,NA
CASSYSAFATGQVNYGSTF,TRBJ1-2,TRBV6-4,TRBD1
CASSPGQGRGAFF,TRBJ1-1,TRBV4-1,TRBD1
CASSGGASGSYNEQFF,TRBJ2-1,TRBV7-3,TRBD2
CASSIGQNTEAFF,TRBJ1-1,TRBV19,NA
CASQGTGNTGELFF,TRBJ2-2,TRBV28,NA
CSARRRTSGTDTQYF,TRBJ2-3,TRBV20-1,TRBD2